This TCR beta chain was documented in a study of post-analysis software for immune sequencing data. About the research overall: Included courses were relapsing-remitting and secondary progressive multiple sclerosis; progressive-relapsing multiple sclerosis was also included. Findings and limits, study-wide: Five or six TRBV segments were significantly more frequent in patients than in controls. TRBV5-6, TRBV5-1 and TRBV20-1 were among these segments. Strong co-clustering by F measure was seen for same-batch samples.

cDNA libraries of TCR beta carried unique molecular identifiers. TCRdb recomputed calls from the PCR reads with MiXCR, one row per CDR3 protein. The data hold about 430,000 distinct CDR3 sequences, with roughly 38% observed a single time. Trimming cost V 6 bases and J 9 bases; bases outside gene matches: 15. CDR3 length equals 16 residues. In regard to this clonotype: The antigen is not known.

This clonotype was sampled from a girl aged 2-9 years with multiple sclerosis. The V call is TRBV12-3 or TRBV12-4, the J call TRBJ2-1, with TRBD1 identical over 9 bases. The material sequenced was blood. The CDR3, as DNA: TGTGCCAGCAGCTCACACGGGACAGGGAATGGTGTTGAGCAGTTCTTC. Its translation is CASSSHGTGNGVEQFF.